This T cell receptor beta chain was identified during a study of identical twins. TCRdb reprocessed the 5' RACE reads via MiXCR and lists one record per CDR3 protein. The sample holds 350,000 to 450,000 distinct CDR3 sequences, about 18% seen once. CDR1 SGHDT and CDR2 YYEEEE come from the germline V gene. The CDR3 sequence is 16 residues long. V dropped 1 base and J dropped 5; count of bases not matched to a gene: 10. This chain joins TRBV5-6 and TRBJ2-7, with TRBD1 matching over 9 bases. Sample: naive T cells sorted from blood. The source is a man over 45 in good health. The CDR3 coding sequence is TGTGCCAGCAGCTTGCTAACCGGGACAGGGTCCCACGAGCAGTACTTC. It encodes CASSLLTGTGSHEQYF. Full variable domain (missing parts from reference TRBV5-6 and TRBJ2-7): DAGVTQSPTHLIKTRGQQVTLRCSPKSGHDTVSWYQQALGQGPQFIFQYYEEEERQRGNFPDRFSGHQFPNYSSELNVNALLLGDSALYLCASSLLTGTGSHEQYFGPGTRLTVT.